The 10 T cell receptor beta chains below all came from one sample that was sequenced in a study of blood T cell repertoires in COVID-19. The data were produced by immunoSEQ multiplex PCR, yet TCRdb's version contains in-frame clones alone and is incomplete. This table has about 75,000 clones, 85% to 90% appearing once. Sequencing was carried out using peripheral blood. All receptors come from a human donor in a cohort sampled during active COVID-19.

This clone has only a few counts. The CDR3 nucleotides read TGTGCCAGCAGCTTATTAGGACTAGCAACCAATGAGCAGTTCTTC. It codes for CASSLLGLATNEQFF. This chain connects TRBV7-8 to TRBJ2-1; 8 nucleotides line up with TRBD2. Germline CDR1 is SGHVS and CDR2 is FQNEAQ. Unmatched junction bases numbered 6, after V lost 2 bases and J lost 6 bases. This CDR3 comprises 15 residues.

This clone was recorded only once. The CDR3 is CASSYGLEGEQFF. CDR3 coding DNA: TGTGCCAGCAGTTATGGTCTAGAGGGTGAGCAGTTCTTC. The J gene is TRBJ2-1, the V gene TRBV6-2 or TRBV6-3, with D possibly matching TRBD2 (5 bases). The V end lost 3 bases, the J end lost 9 bases, and 12 bases lay between the germline ends. The CDR3 has 13 residues. Germline values: CDR1 MNHEY, CDR2 SVGEGT.

This clone was recorded once. This rearrangement joins TRBV6-1 to TRBJ2-1; 8 bases fit TRBD2. The V and J ends lost 1 base and 0 bases, in that order; junction bases with no gene match: 2. This CDR3 has 16 residues. Germline lookup yields CDR1 MNHNS and CDR2 SASEGT. CDR3 in DNA: TGTGCCAGCAGTGAAGGACTAGCGAACTCCTACAATGAGCAGTTCTTC. Translating it yields CASSEGLANSYNEQFF.

The chain is built from TRBV15 and TRBJ1-3; D gene ambiguous. Germline V gene data show CDR1 as LNHNV and CDR2 as YYDKDF (reference sequence). CDR3 length equals 17 residues. V shed 0 bases and J shed 0 bases, with 12 bases lying between them. CDR3 amino acids: CATSREAGRSSGNTIYF. The CDR3 DNA follows: TGTGCCACCAGCAGAGAAGCAGGTAGAAGCTCTGGAAACACCATATATTTT.

The chain uses TRBV25-1 and TRBJ1-2; D uncertain. CDR1 and CDR2 (germline): MGHDK, SYGVNS. CDR3 length equals 16 residues. V was pared by 3 bases and J by 5 bases, with 19 bases between. CDR3 region: CASSDGRKISWYGYTF. In nucleotides, the CDR3 is TGTGCCAGCAGTGACGGCAGGAAGATTTCTTGGTATGGCTACACCTTC.

This clone occurred a few times. The rearrangement uses TRBV6-2 or TRBV6-3 and TRBJ2-1, with a tentative D call TRBD2 (6 bases). The CDR3 sequence is 15 residues long. The germline gives CDR1 MNHEY, CDR2 SVGEGT. V lost 4 bases to trimming and J lost 1 base, with 11 bases between them. CDR3 sequence (DNA): TGTGCCAGCAGTTCTCTAGCGTGGTCCTACAATGAGCAGTTCTTC. This encodes CASSSLAWSYNEQFF.

V usage is TRBV5-6 and J usage is TRBJ1-2, with D maybe TRBD1 (6 bases). Germline values: CDR1 SGHDT, CDR2 YYEEEE. The CDR3 sequence is 14 residues long. V lost 4 bases to trimming and J lost 3 bases, with 13 bases between them. DNA for the CDR3: TGTGCCAGCAGCCCCACAGGGAACTACTATGGCTACACCTTC. Protein sequence: CASSPTGNYYGYTF. The full variable domain, its missing parts supplied by reference TRBV5-6 and TRBJ1-2, is DAGVTQSPTHLIKTRGQQVTLRCSPKSGHDTVSWYQQALGQGPQFIFQYYEEEERQRGNFPDRFSGHQFPNYSSELNVNALLLGDSALYLCASSPTGNYYGYTFGSGTRLTVV.

A note on this clone: Sequence at one end of the junction differs from germline and may be a read error. The chain carries TRBV12-3 or TRBV12-4 and TRBJ1-3; the match to TRBD1 covers 9 bases. This CDR3 is built from 11 residues. The CDR3 DNA follows: TGTGCCAGCAGTAGGGGCCGGGACAGGGTTTTC. Its protein product is CASSRGRDRVF.

In its sample, this clone was seen once. This sequence joins TRBV28 and TRBJ2-1, with 11 bases lining up with TRBD2. With V trimmed by 4 bases and J by 10 bases, 6 bases remained unmatched. Per germline, CDR1 MDHEN and CDR2 SYDVKM. This CDR3 is built from 14 residues. CDR3: CASSSRLAGWEQFF. CDR3 DNA: TGTGCCAGCAGTTCGCGACTAGCGGGATGGGAGCAGTTCTTC. The full variable domain, in which reference TRBV28 and TRBJ2-1 provide the parts outside the CDR3, is DVKVTQSSRYLVKRTGEKVFLECVQDMDHENMFWYRQDPGLGLRLIYFSYDVKMKEKGDIPEGYSVSREKKERFSLILESASTNQTSMYLCASSSRLAGWEQFFGPGTRLTVL.

The gene calls are TRBV5-4 and TRBJ2-5; 8 bases are a match to TRBD1. Germline V gene sequence: CDR1 SGHNT, CDR2 YYREEE (reference sequence). The CDR3 has 15 amino acids. V trimming: 4 bases; J trimming: 2 bases; junction bases outside the gene matches: 7. The CDR3 nucleotides are TGTGCCAGCAGCCAAGGACAGGGTTTACAAGAGACCCAGTACTTC. As protein: CASSQGQGLQETQYF. Variable domain in full (rest from reference TRBV5-4 and TRBJ2-5): ETGVTQSPTHLIKTRGQQVTLRCSSQSGHNTVSWYQQALGQGPQFIFQYYREEENGRGNFPPRFSGLQFPNYSSELNVNALELDDSALYLCASSQGQGLQETQYFGPGTRLLVL.